This passage covers 2 T cell receptor beta chains from one sample sequenced in a study of T cells in Graves' hyperthyroidism and ophthalmopathy. RNA transcripts yielded amplified TCR beta CDR3 regions. In the first-round RT-PCR of the TCR CDR3, the HTBI primer set was used. Using its own MiXCR run on the multiplex PCR reads, TCRdb lists one record per CDR3 protein. Of approximately 600,000 distinct CDR3 sequences in the sample, 11% to 15% were seen once. Material: blood. The receptors were sampled from a woman aged 25 to 39 with Graves' hyperthyroidism that later progressed to Graves' ophthalmopathy.

This clonotype was found many times. The V call is TRBV24-1, the J call TRBJ2-1, with 12 bases lining up with TRBD2. V lost 3 bases, J lost 2 bases, and 4 bases stayed unmatched. Germline CDR1 and CDR2: KGHDR and SFDVKD. The CDR3 runs 17 residues. The CDR3 protein is CATSDRLAGGAYNEQFF. Here the CDR3 DNA reads TGTGCCACCAGTGATCGTCTAGCGGGAGGGGCCTACAATGAGCAGTTCTTC.

J is TRBJ2-6 and V is TRBV10-3, with 9 bases that match TRBD1. Per the germline V gene, CDR1 is ENHRY and CDR2 is SYGVKD. The length of the CDR3 is 16 residues. The J segment lost 3 bases and the V segment lost 7 bases, leaving 7 bases of the junction unmatched. The DNA of the CDR3 is TGTGCCATCAAAGACAGGGGGGGTAGTGGGGCCAACGTCCTGACTTTC. Translation gives CAIKDRGGSGANVLTF.